This is a list of T cell receptor beta chains from one sample in a study of blood T cell repertoires in COVID-19. Assay: immunoSEQ multiplex PCR; the TCRdb copy retains only in-frame clones and omits some. The profile shows tens of thousands of clones, approximately 81% of them singletons. Sequenced sample: peripheral blood. The receptors shown here come from a man between 65 and 80 years old with COVID-19, enrolled during active disease. Each CDR3 is given with its conserved first and last residue. A D gene is named only where the DNA matches it firmly. The size entry is marked missing in some rows and otherwise reads once, few, many or a size class.

clone size	D gene	V gene	J gene	CDR3 DNA	CDR3 protein
NA	TRBD2	TRBV7-9	TRBJ2-5	TGTGCCAGCAGCCCAGGGACTAGCGGATACTTACAAGAGACCCAGTACTTC	CASSPGTSGYLQETQYF
NA	TRBD2	TRBV7-3	TRBJ2-5	TGTGCCAGCAGCTTATACGGGACTAGCGGCGAGACCCAGTACTTC	CASSLYGTSGETQYF
NA	NA	TRBV7-2	TRBJ1-1	TGTGCCAGCAGCTTAGAAGGACAGATCCTACTAGAAGCTTTCTTT	CASSLEGQILLEAFF
once	TRBD1	TRBV5-4	TRBJ2-2	TGTGCCAGCAGCCTCTTGAGAGGGGGCGACACCGGGGAGCTGTTTTTT	CASSLLRGGDTGELFF
NA	NA	TRBV7-3	TRBJ1-2	TGTGCCAGCAGCTTAACGGATAGTCAAGGGAGCTATGGCTACACCTTC	CASSLTDSQGSYGYTF
NA	NA	TRBV19	TRBJ2-2	TGTGCCACATCCACACGGAACACCGGGGAGCTGTTTTTT	CATSTRNTGELFF
NA	NA	TRBV29-1	TRBJ2-1	TGCAGCGGGTCCAGACAGGGGACTAACAATGAGCAGTTCTTC	CSGSRQGTNNEQFF
NA	NA	TRBV5-4	TRBJ1-1	TGTGCCAGCAGCTTGGATCTTGGGGGCTACCCCACTGAAGCTTTCTTT	CASSLDLGGYPTEAFF
NA	TRBD2	TRBV27	TRBJ2-6	TGTGCCAGCAGAGGACTAGCGGGAGTAATTGGTGGGGCCAACGTCCTGACTTTC	CASRGLAGVIGGANVLTF
NA	NA	TRBV29-1	TRBJ1-3	TGCAGCGTTGCTCGCAGCGCTGGAAACACCATATATTTT	CSVARSAGNTIYF
NA	NA	TRBV4-3	TRBJ1-5	TGCGCCAGCAGCCAAGAATTTCGGGGAGACCAGCCCCAGCATTTT	CASSQEFRGDQPQHF
NA	NA	TRBV19	TRBJ2-5	TGTGCCAGTAGTATAGCGGCCACAGACAGTCACCAAGAGACCCAGTACTTC	CASSIAATDSHQETQYF
NA	NA	TRBV19	TRBJ2-3	TGTGCCAGTAGTACAGGGAACGCAGATACGCAGTATTTT	CASSTGNADTQYF
once	TRBD1	TRBV19	TRBJ2-3	TGTGCCAGTACTTGGACAGGGATAAGGGCAGATACGCAGTATTTT	CASTWTGIRADTQYF
NA	TRBD1	TRBV27	TRBJ2-5	TGTGCCAGCAGTGAACAGGGGGCGCGAGGAGAGACCCAGTACTTC	CASSEQGARGETQYF
NA	NA	TRBV5-4	TRBJ1-1	TGTGCCAGCAGCTTGTTCTTCGAGGGATCCGAAGCTTTCTTT	CASSLFFEGSEAFF
NA	TRBD2	TRBV27	TRBJ2-4	TGTGCCAGCAGCCCCCGAGCGGGAGAACACATTCAGTACTTC	CASSPRAGEHIQYF